This entry lists 32 T cell receptor beta chains sequenced from one sample in a study of OX40 agonist ivuxolimab in advanced cancers. Assay used: immunoSEQ multiplex PCR; TCRdb lists only in-frame clones, some missing. The top ten hold approximately 0.99% of the sample, which has about 150,000 clones, 90% seen once. The sequences come from CD4+ or CD8+ T cells sorted from blood, collected in a trial of the OX40 agonist ivuxolimab. The receptors derive from an adult with an advanced solid tumor such as melanoma, head and neck, liver or kidney cancer.

The V and J genes are TRBV18 and TRBJ1-5, with D possibly matching TRBD1 (5 bases). CDR3 length equals 21 residues. V was trimmed by 4 bases and J by 0 bases, leaving 28 bases between them. CDR1 and CDR2 from the germline V gene are KGHSH and LQKENI. CDR3 in DNA: TGTGCCAGCTCACTATACCACCGGGACCAGGGAGGAGATGATAGCAATCAGCCCCAGCATTTT. It is translated as CASSLYHRDQGGDDSNQPQHF.

V and J are TRBV5-5 and TRBJ2-7; TRBD2 aligns across 8 bases. V lost 4 bases to trimming and J lost 6 bases; unmatched junction nucleotides: 6. The germline CDR1 and CDR2 sequences are SGHKS and YYEKEE (reference sequence). CDR3 size: 13 residues. CDR3 protein: CASSAVAGGEQYF. CDR3 bases: TGTGCCAGCAGCGCCGTGGCGGGGGGCGAGCAGTACTTC.

The J gene is TRBJ2-3, the V gene TRBV7-9; 12 positions match TRBD2. Germline V gene data show CDR1 as SEHNR and CDR2 as FQNEAQ (reference sequence). The CDR3 runs to 16 residues. V lost 4 bases, J lost 4 bases, and 6 bases stayed unmatched. The CDR3 loop reads CASSSGLAGWADTQYF. The CDR3 bases are TGTGCCAGCAGCTCAGGACTAGCGGGATGGGCAGATACGCAGTATTTT.

The genes are TRBV30 and TRBJ1-4, with no clear D. Germline CDR1 GTSNPN, CDR2 SVGIG (reference sequence). With 3 bases removed from V and 7 bases from J, the gap between germline ends came to 12 bases. The CDR3 loop spans 13 amino acids. Here the CDR3 DNA reads TGTGCCTGGAGCGAGTCTCGGGCTGAAAAACTGTTTTTT. Translating gives CAWSESRAEKLFF.

The V call is TRBV20-1, the J call TRBJ1-1; 7 bases map to TRBD1. This CDR3 comprises 11 residues. The germline V gene has CDR1 DFQATT and CDR2 SNEGSKA (reference sequence). J lost 8 bases, V lost 3 bases, and 3 bases had no gene match. The CDR3 spells CSARTGNEAFF. DNA for the CDR3: TGCAGTGCTAGGACAGGGAACGAAGCTTTCTTT.

The chain carries TRBV7-2 and TRBJ2-5; D possibly corresponds to TRBD2 (6 bases). In germline, CDR1 is SGHTA, CDR2 FQGNSA. V was cut by 1 base and J by 5 bases, with 11 bases left in between. The CDR3 has 14 residues. The CDR3 region has the DNA TGTGCCAGCAGCTTAGTACTAGCCGGCGAGACCCAGTACTTC. Encoded protein: CASSLVLAGETQYF.

The rearrangement joins TRBV5-4 to TRBJ2-7; D gene ambiguous. The CDR3 spans 12 residues. The germline gives CDR1 SGHNT, CDR2 YYREEE (reference sequence). With 3 bases removed from V and 3 bases from J, the gap between germline ends came to 7 bases. As DNA, the CDR3 is TGTGCCAGCAGCTCCCCGGGCTACGAGCAGTACTTC. Translated: CASSSPGYEQYF. Drawing the rest from reference TRBV5-4 and TRBJ2-7, the complete variable domain is ETGVTQSPTHLIKTRGQQVTLRCSSQSGHNTVSWYQQALGQGPQFIFQYYREEENGRGNFPPRFSGLQFPNYSSELNVNALELDDSALYLCASSSPGYEQYFGPGTRLTVT.

The chain links TRBV19 to TRBJ2-1, with TRBD1 matching 10 bases. The CDR3 length is 15 residues. With V trimmed by 4 bases and J by 4 bases, 4 bases remained unmatched. Looked up from germline, CDR1 is LNHDA and CDR2 is SQIVND (reference sequence). CDR3 DNA sequence: TGTGCCAGTAGTAAGGGACAGGGGACATACAATGAGCAGTTCTTC. Its protein product is CASSKGQGTYNEQFF.

The chain has TRBV11-3 and TRBJ2-1; tentative D call: TRBD1 (6 bases). Germline V gene sequence: CDR1 SGHNT, CDR2 YENEEA. The germline V and J ends were trimmed by 5 bases and 5 bases, with 19 bases remaining between them. The length of the CDR3 is 16 residues. This CDR3 reads CASSPIGRGSNNEQFF. In DNA form, the CDR3 reads TGTGCCAGCAGCCCCATAGGCAGGGGCTCTAACAATGAGCAGTTCTTC.

The genes are TRBV28 and TRBJ2-7; TRBD1 matches at 11 bases. This CDR3 spans 14 amino acids. Germline values: CDR1 MDHEN, CDR2 SYDVKM. V gave up 5 bases and J gave up 3 bases; unmatched junction bases: 3. The CDR3: CASSQGQGVYEQYF. For the CDR3, the DNA is TGTGCCAGCAGTCAGGGACAGGGGGTCTACGAGCAGTACTTC. Supplemented by reference TRBV28 and TRBJ2-7, the full variable domain reads DVKVTQSSRYLVKRTGEKVFLECVQDMDHENMFWYRQDPGLGLRLIYFSYDVKMKEKGDIPEGYSVSREKKERFSLILESASTNQTSMYLCASSQGQGVYEQYFGPGTRLTVT.

The rearrangement joins TRBV5-4 to TRBJ2-7, with TRBD2 matching over 11 bases. CDR3 length: 16 residues. Per the germline V gene, CDR1 is SGHNT and CDR2 is YYREEE (reference sequence). Trimming cost V 0 bases and J 0 bases; bases outside gene matches: 2. CDR3: CASSLGGLAGSYEQYF. The CDR3 DNA follows: TGTGCCAGCAGCTTGGGAGGACTAGCGGGCTCCTACGAGCAGTACTTC.

The chain uses TRBV10-3 and TRBJ2-2; 10 positions agree with TRBD1. The CDR3 has 14 residues. Trimming took 7 bases from V and 6 from J; bases not matched to a gene: 5. Germline V gene data show CDR1 as ENHRY and CDR2 as SYGVKD. The CDR3, as DNA: TGTGCCATCAATCGGGACAGGGGTCCCGGGGAGCTGTTTTTT. Encoded protein: CAINRDRGPGELFF.

This chain uses TRBV6-6 with TRBJ1-5; D is ambiguous. Germline assignment: CDR1 MNHNY and CDR2 SVGAGI (reference sequence). V lost 2 bases and J 3 bases, leaving 8 bases between the germline ends. The CDR3 extends over 14 amino acids. Here the CDR3 DNA reads TGTGCCAGCAGTTACGCCGGGCCCAATCAGCCCCAGCATTTT. Its translation is CASSYAGPNQPQHF.

V and J are TRBV5-1 and TRBJ2-3, with TRBD2 matching over 7 bases. There are 14 residues in the CDR3. Per germline, CDR1 SGHRS and CDR2 YFSETQ. V lost 1 base and J lost 1; bases outside the gene matches: 0. CDR3 loop: CASSLTSGTDTQYF. The CDR3 nucleotides read TGCGCCAGCAGCTTGACTAGCGGCACAGATACGCAGTATTTT.

This clone was recorded once. The chain links TRBV27 to TRBJ1-1; D uncertain. This CDR3 spans 13 amino acids. Per the germline V gene, CDR1 is MNHEY and CDR2 is SMNVEV (reference sequence). Trimming removed 8 bases at V and 7 bases at J, with 17 bases between. The CDR3 bases are TGTGCCAGCCTCAAGACCGGTATGGATGAAGCTTTCTTT. Translation: CASLKTGMDEAFF.

The count of this clone is one. The V call is TRBV28, the J call TRBJ2-5, with D tentatively TRBD2 (5 bases). The V gene's germline CDR1 is MDHEN and CDR2 SYDVKM. Trimming took 3 bases from V and 2 from J, leaving 7 bases between them. This CDR3 is 13 amino acids long. DNA of the CDR3: TGTGCCAGCAGTTTTCGGGGACAAGAGACCCAGTACTTC. Translation gives CASSFRGQETQYF.

The chain links TRBV11-2 to TRBJ2-1; 7 bases match TRBD2. Germline assignment: CDR1 SGHAT and CDR2 FQNNGV. V was clipped by 1 base and J by 4 bases; unmatched bases: 4. CDR3 length equals 15 residues. The chain's CDR3 is CASSLGGSPYNEQFF. CDR3 DNA sequence: TGTGCCAGCAGCTTAGGCGGGAGTCCGTACAATGAGCAGTTCTTC.

The gene calls are TRBV28 and TRBJ1-2; D is perhaps TRBD1 (6 bases). Trimming shortened V by 7 bases and J by 4 bases, and 22 bases separated the two germline ends. The CDR3 has 16 residues. CDR1 is MDHEN, CDR2 SYDVKM, per germline. Here the CDR3 reads CASTTPGGGLGYGYTF. The CDR3, as DNA: TGTGCCAGCACCACACCCGGCGGGGGCCTTGGCTATGGCTACACCTTC.

This chain joins TRBV30 and TRBJ1-2; tentatively, D is TRBD1 (5 bases). The CDR3 has 12 amino acids. Germline V CDR1 and CDR2: GTSNPN, SVGIG (reference sequence). V dropped 1 base and J dropped 2 bases, with 5 bases sitting between them. The CDR3 here is CAWSGGNYGYTF. The CDR3 bases are TGTGCCTGGAGTGGGGGGAACTATGGCTACACCTTC.

This rearrangement joins TRBV18 to TRBJ2-7, with D tentatively TRBD2 (6 bases). Deletions cut 5 bases from V and 2 bases from J, with 13 bases between. The CDR3 has 14 amino acids. The germline V gene has CDR1 KGHSH and CDR2 LQKENI. The CDR3 reads CASSSGTETYEQYF. CDR3 DNA sequence: TGTGCCAGCTCATCCGGGACTGAAACCTACGAGCAGTACTTC.

The chain combines TRBV27 with TRBJ1-4, with D maybe TRBD1 (5 bases). Deletions cut 2 bases from V and 7 bases from J, with 14 bases between. Looked up from germline, CDR1 is MNHEY and CDR2 is SMNVEV (reference sequence). The CDR3 covers 15 residues. For the CDR3, the DNA is TGTGCCAGCAGTTTAGCCGCGGGGGTGTTTGAAAAACTGTTTTTT. Encoded protein: CASSLAAGVFEKLFF.

V gene TRBV5-1 combines with J gene TRBJ1-2; D is ambiguous. The CDR3 covers 14 residues. Germline V lookup: CDR1 SGHRS, CDR2 YFSETQ. V lost 0 bases, J lost 0 bases, and 6 bases lay in between. This CDR3 reads CASSLDGSNYGYTF. CDR3 DNA sequence: TGCGCCAGCAGCTTGGACGGCTCTAACTATGGCTACACCTTC.

CDR3 coding DNA: TGTGCCAGCAGACTTCATGGGAATACTAACTATGGCTACACCTTC. Translated, it gives CASRLHGNTNYGYTF. The chain recombines TRBV11-2 with TRBJ1-2, with D uncertain. The V gene lost 6 bases and the J gene lost 0 bases, with 14 bases spanning the gap. Germline lookup yields CDR1 SGHAT and CDR2 FQNNGV. The length of the CDR3 is 15 residues.

This chain links TRBV28 with TRBJ1-4; D call uncertain. The V gene lost 5 bases and the J gene lost 3 bases, with 16 bases spanning the gap. The CDR3 consists of 16 residues. Germline loops: CDR1 MDHEN, CDR2 SYDVKM. Here the CDR3 DNA reads TGTGCCAGCAGTACATACGGCCCCTCTGCTAATGAAAAACTGTTTTTT. Residues: CASSTYGPSANEKLFF.

The chain recombines TRBV10-3 with TRBJ2-1, with 10 positions matching TRBD1. J lost 5 bases, V lost 5 bases, and 6 bases had no gene match. This CDR3 region has 15 residues. CDR1 and CDR2 (germline): ENHRY, SYGVKD. The CDR3 region is CAISSTGQGNNEQFF. CDR3 DNA sequence: TGTGCCATCAGTTCTACGGGACAGGGGAACAATGAGCAGTTCTTC.

The chain links TRBV28 to TRBJ2-1; D unclear. V was clipped by 6 bases and J by 5 bases, with 11 bases between them. CDR1 and CDR2 (germline): MDHEN, SYDVKM. The CDR3 contains 13 residues. The CDR3 sequence is CASSPIDHNEQFF. CDR3 bases: TGTGCCAGCAGCCCCATCGACCACAATGAGCAGTTCTTC.

This chain connects TRBV28 to TRBJ2-5; the D is unclear. V dropped 4 bases and J dropped 2 bases, with 14 bases sitting between them. Germline values: CDR1 MDHEN, CDR2 SYDVKM. The CDR3 covers 15 residues. CDR3 amino acids: CASSSSWLTQETQYF. CDR3 DNA sequence: TGTGCCAGCAGTTCCTCTTGGCTTACTCAAGAGACCCAGTACTTC.

The chain carries TRBV11-2 and TRBJ2-7; 7 nucleotides line up with TRBD1. Trimming at V came to 6 bases and at J to 4 bases, leaving 9 bases not matched to a gene. The germline V gene encodes CDR1 SGHAT and CDR2 FQNNGV. CDR3 size: 14 residues. The CDR3 sequence is CASRTGVEVYEQYF. Written as DNA, the CDR3 is TGTGCCAGCAGAACAGGGGTAGAAGTATACGAGCAGTACTTC.

This clone was recorded only once. This chain joins TRBV7-2 and TRBJ2-2, with TRBD2 as a possible D gene (6 bases). V dropped 2 bases and J dropped 0 bases, with 10 bases sitting between them. The CDR3 is 16 residues long. Per germline, CDR1 SGHTA and CDR2 FQGNSA. The CDR3 nucleotides read TGTGCCAGCAGCTTAATGGCGGGAACGAACACCGGGGAGCTGTTTTTT. It specifies CASSLMAGTNTGELFF.

This clone was observed a handful of times. The rearrangement links TRBV7-9 to TRBJ2-7; the D gene is possibly TRBD1 (6 bases). Germline V gene sequence: CDR1 SEHNR, CDR2 FQNEAQ (reference sequence). The length of the CDR3 is 15 residues. V gave up 5 bases and J gave up 1 base, with 15 bases separating them. The CDR3 bases are TGTGCCAGCAGCCCCGGGACAAGAACGTCCTACGAGCAGTACTTC. This encodes CASSPGTRTSYEQYF.

The V and J genes are TRBV13 and TRBJ2-1; the match to TRBD2 covers 11 bases. The ends lost 4 bases at V and 6 bases at J; junction bases unmatched: 5. Germline V gene lookup returns CDR1 PRHDT and CDR2 FYEKMQ (reference sequence). This CDR3 has 15 amino acids. The CDR3 region has the DNA TGTGCCAGCAGCTCTAGCGGGAGGAAACTCAATGAGCAGTTCTTC. The encoded protein is CASSSSGRKLNEQFF.

V is TRBV9 and J is TRBJ2-5, with 7 bases aligning to TRBD2. The J call may be mistaken, given a closer DNA end match to TRBJ2-7. The CDR3 is made up of 15 amino acids. Germline V gene lookup returns CDR1 SGDLS and CDR2 YYNGEE. DNA of the CDR3: TGTGCCAGCAGCGTTCGGGGGGAGAGCTCCTACGAGCAGTACTTC. This translates into CASSVRGESSYEQYF.